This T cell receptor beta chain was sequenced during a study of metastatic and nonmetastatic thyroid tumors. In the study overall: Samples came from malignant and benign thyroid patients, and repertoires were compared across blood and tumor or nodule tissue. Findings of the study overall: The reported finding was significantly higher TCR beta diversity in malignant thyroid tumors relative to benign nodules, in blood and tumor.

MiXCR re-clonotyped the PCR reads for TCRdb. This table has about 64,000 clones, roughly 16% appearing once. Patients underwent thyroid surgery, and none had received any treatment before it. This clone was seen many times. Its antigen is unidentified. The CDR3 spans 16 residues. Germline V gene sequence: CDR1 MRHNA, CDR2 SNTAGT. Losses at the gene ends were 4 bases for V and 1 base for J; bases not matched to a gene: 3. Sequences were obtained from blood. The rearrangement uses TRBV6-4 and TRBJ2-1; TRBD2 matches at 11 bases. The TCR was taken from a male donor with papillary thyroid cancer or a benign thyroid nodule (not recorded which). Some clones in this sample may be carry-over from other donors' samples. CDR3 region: CASSVLAGGSYNEQFF. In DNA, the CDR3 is TGTGCCAGCAGTGTCCTAGCGGGAGGTTCCTACAATGAGCAGTTCTTC.